The entry below describes one T cell receptor (beta chain). V gave up 7 bases and J gave up 2 bases, with 14 bases separating them. The CDR3 consists of 14 residues. CDR1 MNHNS and CDR2 SASEGT come from the germline V gene. TCRdb used MiXCR to reprocess the RT-PCR reads, holding one entry per CDR3 protein. The sample consists of hundreds of thousands of distinct CDR3 sequences, approximately 15% of them appearing once. The receptor's source is a female donor in good health, serving as a healthy control. V usage is TRBV6-1 and J usage is TRBJ1-1, with D possibly matching TRBD1 (5 bases). The sequenced sample was memory CD4+ T cells from blood. The DNA of the CDR3 is TGTGCCAGCATGTCTTATGGGGCAAACACTGAAGCTTTCTTT. It translates to CASMSYGANTEAFF.